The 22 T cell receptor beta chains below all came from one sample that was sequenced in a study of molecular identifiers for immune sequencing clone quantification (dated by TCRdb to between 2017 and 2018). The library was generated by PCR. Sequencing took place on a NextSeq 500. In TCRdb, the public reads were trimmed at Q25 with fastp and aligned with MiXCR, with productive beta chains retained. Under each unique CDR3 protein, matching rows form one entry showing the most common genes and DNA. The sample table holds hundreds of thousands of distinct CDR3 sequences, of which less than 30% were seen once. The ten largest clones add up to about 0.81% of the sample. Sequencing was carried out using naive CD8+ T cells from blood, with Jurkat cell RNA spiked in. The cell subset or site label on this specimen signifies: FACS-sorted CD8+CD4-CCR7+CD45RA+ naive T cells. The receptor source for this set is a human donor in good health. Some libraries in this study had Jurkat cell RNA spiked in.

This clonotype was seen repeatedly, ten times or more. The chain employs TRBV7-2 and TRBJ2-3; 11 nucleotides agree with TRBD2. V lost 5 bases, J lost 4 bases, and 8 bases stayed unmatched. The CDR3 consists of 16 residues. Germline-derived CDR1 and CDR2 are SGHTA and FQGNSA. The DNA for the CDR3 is TGTGCCAGCAGCCCCTTAGCGGGAGGGCTATCAGATACGCAGTATTTT. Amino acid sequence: CASSPLAGGLSDTQYF.

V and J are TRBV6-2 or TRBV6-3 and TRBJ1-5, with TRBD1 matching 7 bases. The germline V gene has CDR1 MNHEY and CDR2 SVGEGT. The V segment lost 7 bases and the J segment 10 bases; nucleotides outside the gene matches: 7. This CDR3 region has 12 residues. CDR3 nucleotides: TGTGCCAGCAAAACCGGGGACAGCCCCCAGCATTTT. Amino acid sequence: CASKTGDSPQHF.

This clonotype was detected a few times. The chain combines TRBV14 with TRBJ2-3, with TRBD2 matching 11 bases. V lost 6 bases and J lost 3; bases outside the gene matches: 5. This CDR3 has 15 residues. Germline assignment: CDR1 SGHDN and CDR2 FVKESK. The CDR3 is CASSSGGAPTDTQYF. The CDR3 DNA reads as TGTGCCAGCAGTAGCGGGGGGGCCCCGACAGATACGCAGTATTTT. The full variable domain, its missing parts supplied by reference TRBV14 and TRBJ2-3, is EAGVTQFPSHSVIEKGQTVTLRCDPISGHDNLYWYRRVMGKEIKFLLHFVKESKQDESGMPNNRFLAERTGGTYSTLKVQPAELEDSGVYFCASSSGGAPTDTQYFGPGTRLTVL.

The CDR3 region has the DNA TGCAGCGTTGAATACCCTAGCAGGATGGGCAATGAGCAGTTCTTC. It is translated as CSVEYPSRMGNEQFF. The genes are TRBV29-1 and TRBJ2-1, with D perhaps matching TRBD2 (5 bases). Trimming shortened V by 2 bases and J by 6 bases, and 17 bases separated the two germline ends. Germline-derived CDR1 and CDR2 are SQVTM and ANQGSEA. CDR3 length: 15 amino acids.

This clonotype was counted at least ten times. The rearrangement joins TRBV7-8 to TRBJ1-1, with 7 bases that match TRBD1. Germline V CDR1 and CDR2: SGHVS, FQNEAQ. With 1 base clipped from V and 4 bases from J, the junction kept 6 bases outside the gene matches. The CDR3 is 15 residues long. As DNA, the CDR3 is TGTGCCAGCAGCTTAGGGACAGGTTTGGGCACTGAAGCTTTCTTT. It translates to CASSLGTGLGTEAFF.

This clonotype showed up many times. This CDR3 reads CASSPAGRETQYF. DNA of the CDR3: TGTGCCAGCAGCCCGGCCGGGCGAGAGACCCAGTACTTC. The genes are TRBV13 and TRBJ2-5; D is unresolved. This CDR3 region has 13 residues. Trimming pared 5 bases from V and 4 bases from J, leaving 11 bases between. The V gene's germline CDR1 is PRHDT and CDR2 FYEKMQ (reference sequence). Variable domain in full (rest from reference TRBV13 and TRBJ2-5): AAGVIQSPRHLIKEKRETATLKCYPIPRHDTVYWYQQGPGQDPQFLISFYEKMQSDKGSIPDRFSAQQFSDYHSELNMSSLELGDSALYFCASSPAGRETQYFGPGTRLLVL.

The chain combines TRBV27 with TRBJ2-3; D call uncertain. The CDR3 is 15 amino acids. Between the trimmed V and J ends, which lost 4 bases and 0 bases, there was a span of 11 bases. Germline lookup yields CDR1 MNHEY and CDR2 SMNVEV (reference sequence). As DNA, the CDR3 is TGTGCCAGCAGTTACTTGGGTGGTAGCACAGATACGCAGTATTTT. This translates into CASSYLGGSTDTQYF.

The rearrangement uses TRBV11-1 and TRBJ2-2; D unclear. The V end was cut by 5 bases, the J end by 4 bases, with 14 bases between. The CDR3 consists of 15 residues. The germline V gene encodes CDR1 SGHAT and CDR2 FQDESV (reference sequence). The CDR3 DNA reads TGTGCCAGCAGCCCAAGCCGAAGGGTCACCGGGGAGCTGTTTTTT. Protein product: CASSPSRRVTGELFF.

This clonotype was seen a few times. The CDR3 DNA follows: TGTGCCAGCAGCTTAGATCTGGCTGGGGAGCAGTACTTC. It encodes CASSLDLAGEQYF. The chain has TRBV11-2 and TRBJ2-7; D unresolved. CDR3 length: 13 residues. Trimming cost V 0 bases and J 7 bases, with 10 bases left between them. The V gene's germline CDR1 is SGHAT and CDR2 FQNNGV.

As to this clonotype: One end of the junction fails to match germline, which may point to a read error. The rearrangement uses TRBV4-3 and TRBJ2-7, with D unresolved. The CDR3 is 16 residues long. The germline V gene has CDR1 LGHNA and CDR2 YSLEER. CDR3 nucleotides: TGCGCCAGCAGCCAAGACCCGGGCAGGCTAACCTACAAGCAGTACTTC. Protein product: CASSQDPGRLTYKQYF.

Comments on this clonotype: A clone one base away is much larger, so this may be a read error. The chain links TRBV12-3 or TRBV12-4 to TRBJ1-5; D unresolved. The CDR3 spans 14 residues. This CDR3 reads CAGSLRRSNQPQHF. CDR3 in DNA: TGTGCCGGCAGTCTCAGGAGAAGCAATCAGCCCCAGCATTTT.

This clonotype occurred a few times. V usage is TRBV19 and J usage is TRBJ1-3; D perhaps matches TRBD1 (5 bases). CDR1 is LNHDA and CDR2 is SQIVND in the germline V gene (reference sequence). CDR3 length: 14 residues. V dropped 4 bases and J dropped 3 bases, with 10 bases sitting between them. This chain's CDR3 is CASSNRDGGNTIYF. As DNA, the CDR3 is TGTGCCAGTAGTAACCGGGACGGTGGAAACACCATATATTTT. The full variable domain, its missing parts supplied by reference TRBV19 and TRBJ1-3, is DGGITQSPKYLFRKEGQNVTLSCEQNLNHDAMYWYRQDPGQGLRLIYYSQIVNDFQKGDIAEGYSVSREKKESFPLTVTSAQKNPTAFYLCASSNRDGGNTIYFGEGSWLTVV.

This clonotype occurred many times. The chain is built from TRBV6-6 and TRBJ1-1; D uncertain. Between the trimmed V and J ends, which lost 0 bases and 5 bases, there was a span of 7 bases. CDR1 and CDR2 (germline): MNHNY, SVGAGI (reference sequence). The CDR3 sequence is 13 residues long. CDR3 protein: CASSYSSQTEAFF. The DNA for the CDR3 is TGTGCCAGCAGTTACTCGAGTCAGACTGAAGCTTTCTTT.

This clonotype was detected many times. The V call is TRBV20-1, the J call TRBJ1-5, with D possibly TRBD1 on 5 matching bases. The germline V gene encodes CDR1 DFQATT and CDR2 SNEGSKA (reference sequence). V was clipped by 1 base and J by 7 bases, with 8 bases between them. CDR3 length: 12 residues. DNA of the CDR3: TGCAGTGCTAGAGCCGGGGACCAGCCCCAGCATTTT. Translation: CSARAGDQPQHF.

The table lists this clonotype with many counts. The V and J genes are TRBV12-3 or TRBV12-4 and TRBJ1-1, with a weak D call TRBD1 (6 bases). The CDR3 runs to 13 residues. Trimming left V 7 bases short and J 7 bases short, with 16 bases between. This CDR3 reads CASNLGGVREAFF. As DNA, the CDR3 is TGTGCCAGCAACCTGGGGGGCGTTCGTGAAGCTTTCTTT.

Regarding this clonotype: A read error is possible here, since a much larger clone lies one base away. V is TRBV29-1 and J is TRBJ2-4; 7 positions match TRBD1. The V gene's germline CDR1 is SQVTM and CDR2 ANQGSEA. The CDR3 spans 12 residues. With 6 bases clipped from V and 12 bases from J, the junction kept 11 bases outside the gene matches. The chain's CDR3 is CSVMDRQGSQYF. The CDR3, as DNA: TGCAGCGTGATGGACAGGCAAGGCAGTCAGTACTTC.

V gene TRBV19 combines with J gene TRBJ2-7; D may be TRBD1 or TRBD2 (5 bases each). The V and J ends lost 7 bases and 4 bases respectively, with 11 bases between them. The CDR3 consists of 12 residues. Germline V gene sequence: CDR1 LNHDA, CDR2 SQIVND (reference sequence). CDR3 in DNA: TGTGCCAGTACCGGGGACGGATACGAGCAGTACTTC. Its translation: CASTGDGYEQYF.

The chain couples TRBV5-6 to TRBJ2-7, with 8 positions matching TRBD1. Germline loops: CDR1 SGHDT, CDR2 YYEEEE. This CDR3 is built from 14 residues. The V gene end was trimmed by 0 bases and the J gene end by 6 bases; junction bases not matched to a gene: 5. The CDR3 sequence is CASSLEGQVVEQYF. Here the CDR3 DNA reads TGTGCCAGCAGCTTGGAGGGACAGGTCGTCGAGCAGTACTTC.

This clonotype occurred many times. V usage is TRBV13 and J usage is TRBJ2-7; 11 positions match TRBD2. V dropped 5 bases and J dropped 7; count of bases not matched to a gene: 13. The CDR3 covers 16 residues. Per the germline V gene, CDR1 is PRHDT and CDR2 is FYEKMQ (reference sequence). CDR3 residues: CASSPRTSGLRVEQYF. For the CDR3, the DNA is TGTGCCAGCAGCCCCCGGACTAGCGGGCTCCGGGTAGAGCAGTACTTC.

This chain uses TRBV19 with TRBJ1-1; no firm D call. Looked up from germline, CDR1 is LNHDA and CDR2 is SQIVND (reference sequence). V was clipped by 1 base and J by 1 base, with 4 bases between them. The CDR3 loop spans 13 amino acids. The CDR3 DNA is TGTGCCAGTAGTATAGCCCCGAACACTGAAGCTTTCTTT. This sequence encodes CASSIAPNTEAFF.

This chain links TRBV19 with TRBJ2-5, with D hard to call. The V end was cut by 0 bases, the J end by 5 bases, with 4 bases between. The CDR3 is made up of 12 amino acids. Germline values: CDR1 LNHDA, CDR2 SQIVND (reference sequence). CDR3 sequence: CASSIDLETQYF. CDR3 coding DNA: TGTGCCAGTAGTATAGATCTGGAGACCCAGTACTTC.

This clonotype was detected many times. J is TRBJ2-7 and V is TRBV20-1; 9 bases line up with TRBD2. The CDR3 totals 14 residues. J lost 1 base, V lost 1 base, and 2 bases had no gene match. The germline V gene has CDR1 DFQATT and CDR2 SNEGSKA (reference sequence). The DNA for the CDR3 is TGCAGTGCTAGAGCTAGCGGGATTTCCTACGAGCAGTACTTC. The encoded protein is CSARASGISYEQYF.